Following are 20 T cell receptor beta chains from one sample sequenced in a study of T cells in Graves' hyperthyroidism and ophthalmopathy. Researchers amplified the TCR beta CDR3 regions from RNA transcripts. TCR CDR3 underwent first-round RT-PCR with the HTBI primer set. TCRdb analysed the multiplex PCR reads with MiXCR anew, one entry per CDR3 protein. The table lists a few hundred thousand distinct CDR3 sequences, about a sixth of them singletons. Input material: blood. These receptors were obtained from a woman aged 55-69 years with Graves' ophthalmopathy.

There are many counts of this clonotype. Here the CDR3 reads CSARDRNRAGYEQYF. The CDR3 DNA is TGCAGTGCTAGAGATCGGAACAGGGCGGGCTACGAGCAGTACTTC. The chain has TRBV20-1 and TRBJ2-7; possibly TRBD1 for D (6 bases). Trimming left V 0 bases short and J 3 bases short, with 15 bases between. The CDR3 has 15 amino acids. Per germline, CDR1 DFQATT and CDR2 SNEGSKA (reference sequence).

The sample holds many counts of this clonotype. This chain links TRBV5-1 with TRBJ2-7; unclear D gene. The CDR3 sequence is 12 residues long. Germline lookup yields CDR1 SGHRS and CDR2 YFSETQ. V lost 0 bases, J lost 5 bases, and 6 bases lay in between. CDR3 coding DNA: TGCGCCAGCAGCTTGGGGGGTCACGAGCAGTACTTC. Protein product: CASSLGGHEQYF.

In this sample, this clonotype turned up once. J is TRBJ2-3 and V is TRBV20-1; 8 bases line up with TRBD2. Germline V gene data show CDR1 as DFQATT and CDR2 as SNEGSKA (reference sequence). With 0 bases clipped from V and 3 bases from J, the junction kept 11 bases outside the gene matches. The CDR3 spans 17 residues. The chain's CDR3 is CSARDPHAGGGTDTQYF. CDR3 nucleotides: TGCAGTGCTAGAGATCCCCATGCGGGAGGCGGAACAGATACGCAGTATTTT.

Regarding this clonotype: This clone may be a read error of a much larger clone one base away. The V call is TRBV18, the J call TRBJ2-1, with a possible D match to TRBD2 (6 bases). The CDR3 loop spans 14 amino acids. From germline, CDR1 is KGHSH and CDR2 LQKENI. The CDR3: CASSPSGVGNEQLF. The CDR3, as DNA: TGTGCCAGCTCACCGTCGGGGGTAGGGAATGAGCAGCTCTTC.

This clonotype was found many times. The chain carries TRBV7-2 and TRBJ2-3, with D perhaps TRBD2 (6 bases). V was pared by 5 bases and J by 0 bases, with 18 bases between. Per the germline V gene, CDR1 is SGHTA and CDR2 is FQGNSA. CDR3 length: 17 residues. For the CDR3, the DNA is TGTGCCAGCAGCGCGCTCCCCGCGGGAAGTAGCACAGATACGCAGTATTTT. Translating it yields CASSALPAGSSTDTQYF.

DNA for the CDR3: TGTGCCAGCATCAAGGGGGCGATGGGTGGCTACACCTTC. It is translated as CASIKGAMGGYTF. The chain uses TRBV2 and TRBJ1-2; 7 nucleotides agree with TRBD1. V lost 7 bases, J lost 7 bases, and 9 bases stayed unmatched. The germline gives CDR1 SNHLY, CDR2 FYNNEI. This CDR3 has 13 amino acids. The entire variable domain, with the rest obtained from reference TRBV2 and TRBJ1-2, is as follows: EPEVTQTPSHQVTQMGQEVILRCVPISNHLYFYWYRQILGQKVEFLVSFYNNEISEKSEIFDDQFSVERPDGSNFTLKIRSTKLEDSAMYFCASIKGAMGGYTFGSGTRLTVV.

Concerning this clonotype itself: A much larger clone lies one base from this, so it may be a read error. The chain links TRBV7-9 to TRBJ1-2; 7 positions match TRBD1. Per the germline V gene, CDR1 is SEHNR and CDR2 is FQNEAQ (reference sequence). V lost 4 bases to trimming and J lost 4 bases; unmatched junction nucleotides: 9. This CDR3 region has 15 residues. In DNA, the CDR3 is TGTGCCAGCAGCTCCCGGGACAGAGTGAGCTATGGCTACACCTTC. Amino acid sequence: CASSSRDRVSYGYTF.

This clonotype has ten or more counts. The chain uses TRBV4-2 and TRBJ1-2; D possibly corresponds to TRBD1 (5 bases). Per germline, CDR1 LGHNA and CDR2 YNFKEQ. The CDR3 runs to 15 residues. The ends were cut back, 3 bases at V and 8 bases at J, with 19 bases in the middle. The CDR3 is CASSQDGLGVRGYTF. DNA for the CDR3: TGTGCCAGCAGCCAGGACGGGTTGGGGGTCAGGGGCTACACCTTC.

This clonotype was seen many times. The CDR3 spells CASSTGTGHGYTF. In DNA, the CDR3 is TGCGCCAGCAGCACCGGGACAGGACATGGCTACACCTTC. The rearrangement uses TRBV5-1 and TRBJ1-2, with TRBD1 matching over 8 bases. Trimming cost V 4 bases and J 6 bases; bases outside gene matches: 5. The CDR3 covers 13 residues. Germline-derived CDR1 and CDR2 are SGHRS and YFSETQ.

This clonotype was observed a few times. The J gene is TRBJ2-1, the V gene TRBV24-1; 12 bases line up with TRBD1. CDR3 size: 14 residues. After removal of 0 bases from V and 15 bases from J, the junction contained 5 bases not matched to a gene. CDR1 is KGHDR, CDR2 SFDVKD, per germline. The CDR3 sequence: CATSDLGTGGDLFF. The CDR3 nucleotides are TGTGCCACCAGTGATTTGGGGACAGGGGGCGATCTGTTCTTC.

This chain uses TRBV5-1 with TRBJ2-5, with 10 bases fitting TRBD1. The CDR3 extends over 13 amino acids. V gave up 6 bases and J gave up 5 bases; unmatched junction bases: 4. The germline gives CDR1 SGHRS, CDR2 YFSETQ. The chain's CDR3 is CASTRQGAETQYF. The CDR3 DNA is TGCGCCAGCACCCGACAGGGGGCCGAGACCCAGTACTTC. Looking up the rest from reference TRBV5-1 and TRBJ2-5 gives the full variable domain: KAGVTQTPRYLIKTRGQQVTLSCSPISGHRSVSWYQQTPGQGLQFLFEYFSETQRNKGNFPGRFSGRQFSNSRSEMNVSTLELGDSALYLCASTRQGAETQYFGPGTRLLVL.

This clonotype occurred many times. The chain couples TRBV5-8 to TRBJ1-1; no definite D call. With 6 bases removed from V and 4 bases from J, the gap between germline ends came to 22 bases. Per the germline V gene, CDR1 is SGHTS and CDR2 is YDEGEE. CDR3 length: 16 amino acids. As DNA, the CDR3 is TGTGCCAGCAACATATTGTGGAAGAGTAGGTCCACTGAAGCTTTCTTT. Its translation is CASNILWKSRSTEAFF.

This clonotype appeared many times. The chain employs TRBV24-1 and TRBJ1-5, with 7 bases matching TRBD1. Looked up from germline, CDR1 is KGHDR and CDR2 is SFDVKD. CDR3 length equals 18 residues. Germline trimming cut 12 bases from V and 0 bases from J; bases unmatched to any gene: 19. Written as DNA, the CDR3 is TGTGCCTCGCCTAATAGGGGACAGATGGAATATAGCAATCAGCCCCAGCATTTT. Encoded protein: CASPNRGQMEYSNQPQHF.

This clonotype has ten or more counts. J is TRBJ1-1 and V is TRBV28; possibly TRBD1 for D (6 bases). Germline loops: CDR1 MDHEN, CDR2 SYDVKM. Trimming removed 8 bases from V and 7 bases from J, with 17 bases in between. The CDR3 consists of 13 residues. Here the CDR3 DNA reads TGTGCCAGCCGAAAGGGGGGATCGGGTGAAGCTTTCTTT. Encoded protein: CASRKGGSGEAFF.

This clonotype was counted only a few times. The rearrangement uses TRBV4-3 and TRBJ2-3, with D unclear. Per germline, CDR1 LGHNA and CDR2 YSLEER. Trimming shortened V by 5 bases and J by 6 bases, and 12 bases separated the two germline ends. CDR3 length equals 13 residues. The CDR3 sequence: CASSKLGRDTQYF. For the CDR3, the DNA is TGCGCCAGCAGCAAATTAGGGCGGGATACGCAGTATTTT.

This clonotype was observed many times. V gene TRBV4-1 combines with J gene TRBJ2-5; D unclear. CDR1 is MGHRA, CDR2 YSYEKL, per germline. V was cut by 0 bases and J by 1 base, with 6 bases left in between. The CDR3 is 14 amino acids. This CDR3 is CASSQDPFQETQYF. In nucleotides, the CDR3 is TGCGCCAGCAGCCAAGATCCCTTCCAAGAGACCCAGTACTTC.

This clonotype came up many times. This chain uses TRBV27 with TRBJ1-4, with 12 bases fitting TRBD1. J was trimmed by 5 bases and V by 4 bases; bases with no gene match: 11. CDR1 is MNHEY, CDR2 SMNVEV, per germline (reference sequence). The CDR3 length is 18 residues. The CDR3 loop is CASSSRPGQGALNEKLFF. CDR3 bases: TGTGCCAGCAGTTCAAGACCGGGACAGGGGGCCTTAAATGAAAAACTGTTTTTT.

This clonotype was counted ten times or more. The chain employs TRBV4-3 and TRBJ2-3, with 14 bases that match TRBD2. This CDR3 comprises 16 residues. Germline values: CDR1 LGHNA, CDR2 YSLEER. The junction had 7 bases not matched to a gene; V was cut back by 3 bases and J by 8 bases. This CDR3 is CASSHSGTSGGGTQYF. CDR3 nucleotides: TGCGCCAGCAGCCATTCCGGGACTAGCGGGGGTGGTACGCAGTATTTT.

To note about this clonotype: A much larger clone sits a single nucleotide away, making a read error possible. The chain uses TRBV9 and TRBJ1-1; D remains unclear. The CDR3 is 15 residues long. Germline loops: CDR1 SGDLS, CDR2 YYNGEE. V shed 4 bases and J shed 4 bases, with 17 bases lying between them. The CDR3 loop is CASSPQKKLRTEAFF. CDR3 coding DNA: TGTGCCAGCAGCCCGCAGAAGAAGTTACGCACTGAAGCTTTCTTT. Complete variable domain (other parts from reference TRBV9 and TRBJ1-1): DSGVTQTPKHLITATGQRVTLRCSPRSGDLSVYWYQQSLDQGLQFLIQYYNGEERAKGNILERFSAQQFPDLHSELNLSSLELGDSALYFCASSPQKKLRTEAFFGQGTRLTVV.

J is TRBJ1-2 and V is TRBV19; 8 nucleotides agree with TRBD1. The V gene end was trimmed by 9 bases and the J gene end by 3 bases; junction bases not matched to a gene: 18. Looked up from germline, CDR1 is LNHDA and CDR2 is SQIVND (reference sequence). The CDR3 length is 17 residues. DNA of the CDR3: TGTGCCAGCTGCTCCGGACAGGGTCGGCGTCACGACTATGGCTACACCTTC. It translates to CASCSGQGRRHDYGYTF.